This TCR beta chain was sequenced in a study of tumor-infiltrating lymphocytes in glioblastoma multiforme. Study conclusions and caveats: Detected clone frequencies may not reflect cell counts, being RNA-based. TCR plus mutation findings rest on a single glioblastoma patient.

About this clonotype: Its antigen is not identified.

Germline V gene sequence: CDR1 SQVTM, CDR2 ANQGSEA. With 7 bases removed from V and 5 bases from J, the gap between germline ends came to 15 bases. This CDR3 is built from 13 residues. TCR beta libraries were built from RNA through three nested multiplex PCR rounds using modified ARM-PCR. TCRB-specific cDNA synthesis used around 0.5 ug of total RNA. Unique molecular identifiers were not described for the libraries. MiXCR, applied by TCRdb to the multiplex PCR reads, yields one record per CDR3 protein. This sample yields about 10,000 distinct CDR3 sequences, of which 74% are seen a single time; roughly 76% belongs to the top ten.

Sequenced material: brain tumor tissue. This chain uses TRBV29-1 with TRBJ2-1; tentatively, D is TRBD2 (6 bases). This receptor was obtained from a male donor with glioblastoma. CDR3 protein: CSDHKLAHNEQFF. CDR3 in DNA: TGCAGCGATCATAAGCTAGCGCACAATGAGCAGTTCTTC.